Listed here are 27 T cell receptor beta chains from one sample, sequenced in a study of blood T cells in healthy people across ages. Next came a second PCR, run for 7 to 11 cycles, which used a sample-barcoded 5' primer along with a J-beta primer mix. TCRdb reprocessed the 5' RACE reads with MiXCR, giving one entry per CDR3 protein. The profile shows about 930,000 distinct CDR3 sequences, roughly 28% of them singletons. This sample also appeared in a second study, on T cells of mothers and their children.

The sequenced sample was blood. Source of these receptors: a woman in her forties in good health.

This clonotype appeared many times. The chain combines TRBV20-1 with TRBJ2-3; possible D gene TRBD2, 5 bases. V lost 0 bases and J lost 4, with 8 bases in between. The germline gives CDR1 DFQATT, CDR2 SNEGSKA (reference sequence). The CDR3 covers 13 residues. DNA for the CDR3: TGCAGTGCTAGAGACGGGGTTGCAGATACGCAGTATTTT. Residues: CSARDGVADTQYF.

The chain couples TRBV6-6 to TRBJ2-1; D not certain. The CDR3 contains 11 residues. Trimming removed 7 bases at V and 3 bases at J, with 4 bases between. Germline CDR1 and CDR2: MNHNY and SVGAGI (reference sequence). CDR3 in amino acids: CASNDYNEQFF. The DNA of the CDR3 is TGTGCCAGCAATGACTACAATGAGCAGTTCTTC.

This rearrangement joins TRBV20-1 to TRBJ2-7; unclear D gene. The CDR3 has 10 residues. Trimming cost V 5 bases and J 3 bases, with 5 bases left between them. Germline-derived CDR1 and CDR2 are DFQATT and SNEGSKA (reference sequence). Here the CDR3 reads CSAGHYEQYF. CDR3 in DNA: TGCAGTGCTGGGCACTACGAGCAGTACTTC.

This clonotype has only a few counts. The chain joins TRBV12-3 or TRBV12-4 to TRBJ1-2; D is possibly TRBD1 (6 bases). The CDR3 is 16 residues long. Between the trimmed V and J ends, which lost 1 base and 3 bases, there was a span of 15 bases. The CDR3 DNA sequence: TGTGCCAGCAGTTTAGGTGGGGGGCGGATTGACTATGGCTACACCTTC. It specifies CASSLGGGRIDYGYTF.

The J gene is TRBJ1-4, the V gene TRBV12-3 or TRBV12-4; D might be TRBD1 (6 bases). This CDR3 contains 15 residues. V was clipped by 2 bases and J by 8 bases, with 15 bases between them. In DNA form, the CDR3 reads TGTGCCAGCAGTTTATCCGGAGGGAGGGGGGAAAAACTGTTTTTT. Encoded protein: CASSLSGGRGEKLFF.

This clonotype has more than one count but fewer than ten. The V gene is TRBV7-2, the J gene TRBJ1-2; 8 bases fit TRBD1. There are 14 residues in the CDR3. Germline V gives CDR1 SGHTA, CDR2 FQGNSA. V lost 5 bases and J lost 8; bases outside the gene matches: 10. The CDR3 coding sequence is TGTGCCAGCAGCCCGACAGGGGTGGTGTGGGGCTACACCTTC. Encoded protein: CASSPTGVVWGYTF.

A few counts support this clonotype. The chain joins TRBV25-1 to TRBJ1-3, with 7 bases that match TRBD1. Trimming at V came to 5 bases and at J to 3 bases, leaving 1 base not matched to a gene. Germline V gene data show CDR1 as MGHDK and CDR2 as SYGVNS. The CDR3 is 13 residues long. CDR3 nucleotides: TGTGCCAGCAGTACAGGGGTTGGAAACACCATATATTTT. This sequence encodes CASSTGVGNTIYF.

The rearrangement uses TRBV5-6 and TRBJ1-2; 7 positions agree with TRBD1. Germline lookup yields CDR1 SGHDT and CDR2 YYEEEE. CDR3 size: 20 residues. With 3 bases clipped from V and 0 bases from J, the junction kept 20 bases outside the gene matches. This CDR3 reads CASSSDVIRQGPSTNYGYTF. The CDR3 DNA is TGTGCCAGCAGCTCGGATGTCATAAGACAGGGCCCCTCAACTAACTATGGCTACACCTTC.

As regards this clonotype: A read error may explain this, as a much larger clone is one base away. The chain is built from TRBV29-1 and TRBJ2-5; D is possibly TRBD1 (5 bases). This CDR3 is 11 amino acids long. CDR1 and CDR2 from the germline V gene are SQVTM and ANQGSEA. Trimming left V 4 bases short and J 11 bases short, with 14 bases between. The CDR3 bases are TGCAGCGTTGGACAGCAAAATGAGCAGTACTTC. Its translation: CSVGQQNEQYF.

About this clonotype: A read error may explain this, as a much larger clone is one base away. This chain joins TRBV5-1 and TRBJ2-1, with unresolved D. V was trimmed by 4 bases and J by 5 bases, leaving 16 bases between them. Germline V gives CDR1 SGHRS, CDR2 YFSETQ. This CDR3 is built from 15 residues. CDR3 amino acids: CASSPRPRQDNEQFF. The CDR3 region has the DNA TGCGCCAGCAGCCCTAGACCGAGACAAGACAATGAGCAGTTCTTC.

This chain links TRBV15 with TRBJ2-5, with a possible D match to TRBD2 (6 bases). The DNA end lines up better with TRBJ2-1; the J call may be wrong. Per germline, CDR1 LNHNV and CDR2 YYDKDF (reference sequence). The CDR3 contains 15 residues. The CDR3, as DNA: TGTGCCACCAGCAGAGGGACCGACGGGGGAGAGACCCAGTTCTTC. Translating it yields CATSRGTDGGETQFF.

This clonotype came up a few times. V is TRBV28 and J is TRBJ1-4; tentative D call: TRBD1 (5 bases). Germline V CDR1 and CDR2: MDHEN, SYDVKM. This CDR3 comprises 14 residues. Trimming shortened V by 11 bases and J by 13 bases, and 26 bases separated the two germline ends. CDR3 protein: CAGRITSGTELLFF. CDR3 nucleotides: TGTGCCGGCCGTATAACTTCAGGGACGGAGTTACTGTTTTTT.

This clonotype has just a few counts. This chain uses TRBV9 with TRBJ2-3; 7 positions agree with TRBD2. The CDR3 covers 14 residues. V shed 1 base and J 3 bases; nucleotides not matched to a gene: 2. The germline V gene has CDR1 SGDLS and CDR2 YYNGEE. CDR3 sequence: CASSVSGATDTQYF. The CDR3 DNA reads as TGTGCCAGCAGCGTAAGCGGGGCAACAGATACGCAGTATTTT. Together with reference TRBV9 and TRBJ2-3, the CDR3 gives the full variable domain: DSGVTQTPKHLITATGQRVTLRCSPRSGDLSVYWYQQSLDQGLQFLIQYYNGEERAKGNILERFSAQQFPDLHSELNLSSLELGDSALYFCASSVSGATDTQYFGPGTRLTVL.

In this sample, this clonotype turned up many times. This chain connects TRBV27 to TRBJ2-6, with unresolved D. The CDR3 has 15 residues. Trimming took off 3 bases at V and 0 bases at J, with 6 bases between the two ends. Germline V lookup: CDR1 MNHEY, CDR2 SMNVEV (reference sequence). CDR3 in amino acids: CASSFQLSGANVLTF. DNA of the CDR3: TGTGCCAGCAGTTTTCAGCTCTCTGGGGCCAACGTCCTGACTTTC.

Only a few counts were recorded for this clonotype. The CDR3 loop reads CASSLDRPDTQYF. CDR3 nucleotides: TGTGCCAGCAGCTTGGACCGCCCAGATACGCAGTATTTT. The rearrangement links TRBV11-1 to TRBJ2-3; D is unresolved. Trimming cost V 3 bases and J 4 bases, with 8 bases left between them. CDR1 SGHAT and CDR2 FQDESV come from the germline V gene (reference sequence). The CDR3 sequence is 13 residues long.

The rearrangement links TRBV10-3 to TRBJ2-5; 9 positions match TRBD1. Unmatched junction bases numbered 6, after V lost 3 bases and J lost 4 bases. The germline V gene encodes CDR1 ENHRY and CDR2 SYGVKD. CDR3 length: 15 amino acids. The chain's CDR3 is CAISDRDRDRETQYF. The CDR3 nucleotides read TGTGCCATCAGTGACCGGGACAGGGATCGAGAGACCCAGTACTTC.

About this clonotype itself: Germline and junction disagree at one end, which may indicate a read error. The DNA for the CDR3 is TGTGCCACCAGCAGGAGGGGGGGCGACTACAATGAGCGGTTCTTC. This gives the protein CATSRRGGDYNERFF. This chain connects TRBV24-1 to TRBJ2-1; TRBD2 might be the D (7 bases). The CDR3 length is 15 residues. Germline-derived CDR1 and CDR2 are KGHDR and SFDVKD.

The CDR3 loop is CASGSGTTGTDTQYF. The DNA of the CDR3 is TGTGCCAGCGGCTCCGGGACAACGGGCACAGATACGCAGTATTTT. V gene TRBV11-2 combines with J gene TRBJ2-3, with D possibly matching TRBD1 (6 bases). From germline, CDR1 is SGHAT and CDR2 FQNNGV. The CDR3 is made up of 15 amino acids. V was shortened by 8 bases and J by 1 base, with 16 bases between the two germline ends.

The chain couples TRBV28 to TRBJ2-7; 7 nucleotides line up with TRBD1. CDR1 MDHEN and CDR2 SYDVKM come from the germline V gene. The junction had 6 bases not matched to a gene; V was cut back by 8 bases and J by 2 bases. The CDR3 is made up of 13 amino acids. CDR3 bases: TGTGCCAGCCTGGACAGGAGTACCTACGAGCAGTACTTC. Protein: CASLDRSTYEQYF.

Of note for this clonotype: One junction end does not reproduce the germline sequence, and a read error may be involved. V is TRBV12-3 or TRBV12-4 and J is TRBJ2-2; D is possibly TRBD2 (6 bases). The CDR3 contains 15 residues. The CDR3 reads CVSSFRAGNTGELFF. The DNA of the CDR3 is TGTGTCAGCAGTTTCCGAGCGGGGAACACCGGGGAGCTGTTTTTT.

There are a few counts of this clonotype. The CDR3 loop is CASSQRGGGYTF. The CDR3 bases are TGTGCCAGCAGCCAACGGGGTGGTGGCTACACCTTC. J is TRBJ1-2 and V is TRBV3-1; no clear D. The germline V gene encodes CDR1 LGHDT and CDR2 YNNKEL (reference sequence). V lost 2 bases, J lost 7 bases, and 8 bases lay in between. This CDR3 spans 12 amino acids.

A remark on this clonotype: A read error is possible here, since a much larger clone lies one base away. The CDR3 sequence is CASSRSAGTQNYGYTF. CDR3 in DNA: TGCGCCAGCAGCCGTTCAGCTGGGACTCAGAACTATGGCTACACCTTC. The rearrangement joins TRBV4-1 to TRBJ1-2; D is perhaps TRBD1 (5 bases). Germline V CDR1 and CDR2: MGHRA, YSYEKL. The CDR3 contains 16 residues. Trimming pared 4 bases from V and 2 bases from J, leaving 17 bases between.

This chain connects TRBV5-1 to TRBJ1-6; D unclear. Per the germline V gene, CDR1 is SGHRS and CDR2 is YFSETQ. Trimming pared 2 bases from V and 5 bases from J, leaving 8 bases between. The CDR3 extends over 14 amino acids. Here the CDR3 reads CASSFGRNNSPLHF. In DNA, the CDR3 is TGCGCCAGCAGCTTCGGGCGGAATAATTCACCCCTCCACTTT.

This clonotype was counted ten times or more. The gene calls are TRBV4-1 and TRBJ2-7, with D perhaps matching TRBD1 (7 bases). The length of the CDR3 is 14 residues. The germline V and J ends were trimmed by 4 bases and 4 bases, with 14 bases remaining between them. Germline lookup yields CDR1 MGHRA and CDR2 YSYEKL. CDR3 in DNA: TGCGCCAGCAGCCCCGGCAGGGGGGTATACGAGCAGTACTTC. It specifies CASSPGRGVYEQYF.

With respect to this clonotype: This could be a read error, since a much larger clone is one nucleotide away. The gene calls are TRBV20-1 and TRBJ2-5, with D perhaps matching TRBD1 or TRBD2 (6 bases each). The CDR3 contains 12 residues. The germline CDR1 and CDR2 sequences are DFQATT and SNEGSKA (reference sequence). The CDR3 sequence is CSLRGVAGTQYF. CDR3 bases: TGCAGCCTAAGGGGGGTCGCGGGGACCCAGTACTTC.

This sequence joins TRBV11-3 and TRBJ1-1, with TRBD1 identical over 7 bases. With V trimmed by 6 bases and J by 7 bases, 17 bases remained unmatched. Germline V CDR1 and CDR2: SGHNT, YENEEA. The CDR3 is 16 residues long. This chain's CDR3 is CASRIPGGRQGVEAFF. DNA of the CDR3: TGTGCCAGCAGAATACCCGGCGGGCGGCAGGGGGTTGAAGCTTTCTTT.

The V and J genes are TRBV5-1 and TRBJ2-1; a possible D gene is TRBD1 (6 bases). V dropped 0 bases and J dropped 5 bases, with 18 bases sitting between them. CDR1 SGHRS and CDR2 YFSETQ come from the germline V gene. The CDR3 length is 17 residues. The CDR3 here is CASSLGWGRGNNNEQFF. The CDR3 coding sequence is TGCGCCAGCAGCTTGGGCTGGGGCAGGGGAAACAACAATGAGCAGTTCTTC. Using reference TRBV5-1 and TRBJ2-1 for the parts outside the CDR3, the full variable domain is KAGVTQTPRYLIKTRGQQVTLSCSPISGHRSVSWYQQTPGQGLQFLFEYFSETQRNKGNFPGRFSGRQFSNSRSEMNVSTLELGDSALYLCASSLGWGRGNNNEQFFGPGTRLTVL.